This T cell receptor beta chain was captured by sequencing in a study of Graves' ophthalmopathy and Graves' hyperthyroidism. Study outcomes and limitations: The authors also found most expanded thyroid clonotypes above 0.001 frequency in blood. The model's prediction of ophthalmopathy progression had 70.59% sensitivity and around 72% specificity.

For donors with ophthalmopathy, the disease showed moderate-to-severe activity, reached CAS ≥3 and NOSPECS ≥4, and had lasted under 3 months. None of the included patients had other autoimmune diseases, uncontrolled infections, pregnancy or lactation, as these led to exclusion. Amplification from RNA transcripts yielded the TCR beta CDR3 regions. Second-round multiplex PCR followed a first-round RT-PCR using HTBI primers. TCRdb independently ran MiXCR on the multiplex PCR reads; one entry per CDR3 protein. Of 200,000 to 250,000 distinct CDR3 sequences in the sample, around 45% were seen once. This clonotype was seen a few times. Its antigen remains unknown. The sample taken for sequencing was peripheral blood. The receptor was derived from an adult man with Graves' ophthalmopathy.

DNA for the CDR3: TGCAGTGCTAGATCACCGGGACAGAGCTCTGGAAACACCATATATTTT. Translation: CSARSPGQSSGNTIYF. This chain joins TRBV20-1 and TRBJ1-3, with 7 nucleotides matching TRBD1. The germline V gene encodes CDR1 DFQATT and CDR2 SNEGSKA (reference sequence). J was trimmed by 0 bases and V by 2 bases; bases with no gene match: 7. This CDR3 is 16 amino acids long.